The T cell receptor beta chain under discussion was sequenced for a study of blood T cell repertoires in COVID-19 (dated by TCRdb to between 2020 and 2021). In terms of the full investigation: Collaborator samples came from the United States, Italy and Spain and covered acute and convalescent phases of COVID-19. The prospective study material was composed of cDNA or gDNA derived from T cells, B-cell-depleted T cells, or PBMCs. Deeply sampled blood TCRbeta repertoires from subjects exposed to, actively infected with, or recovered from COVID-19 were included in the dataset. The repertoires were released in a freely available public database meant as a resource for research on the immune response to SARS-CoV-2. Samples came from the ongoing ImmuneRACE study (first 160 participants) plus 1,254 subjects from 6 global collaborators. Sample metadata almost always included a de-identified subject ID, COVID-19 status, age in years and sex. Where HLA class I and class II types were available, the types were taken from metadata supplied by the sample provider, not from assay-based typing. Broad study findings and their caveats: The amount of clinical and demographic metadata varied by source and participant and was provided uncurated.

A second Seattle source provided samples from volunteer blood donors who had recovered from COVID-19. Each collaborating institution followed its own protocols to collect whole blood in K2EDTA tubes. For TCRbeta analysis, collaborators shipped samples as frozen whole blood, isolated PBMCs, or DNA extracted from either of those sample types. On this clone itself: Its antigen remains unidentified. No base quality values were provided; no much bigger clone lies one nucleotide off.

From its cysteine to its phenylalanine, the CDR3 spans 14 amino acids. Only the CDR3 part of the read is kept: 42 bases, read in frame from the first base. As encoded in the germline V gene (reference sequence), CDR1 is LNHDA while CDR2 is SQIVND. Deletion took 5 bases off V and 6 bases off J, with a span of 14 bases between the germline ends. TCRbeta CDR3 regions were amplified from genomic DNA using the immunoSEQ Assay, a bias-controlled multiplex PCR. The published analysis was carried out like this. The number of nucleated cells in each sample was estimated from the amplification of reference gene primers within the assay. To quantify the absolute abundance of each unique TCRbeta CDR3 rearrangement, sequence reads were collapsed and filtered. For each sample, productive Simpson clonality was calculated as the square root of Simpson's diversity index across productive rearrangements. Drawn from immuneACCESS, this table holds only the in-frame rearrangements with V and J called that TCRdb kept. Clones are partly lost; checked studies trace under half to an unresolved V gene and leave the rest unexplained. V and J calls and clone size are copied from that table; D and trimming were computed from the DNA. Within this sample are about 220,000 clones, with around 86% of them counted one time only. The leading ten clones occupy about 2.2% of the sample.

The receptor was derived from a man aged 30 to 39 who had recovered from COVID-19. Sequenced sample: peripheral blood. The rearranged segments are TRBV19 and TRBJ2-4; TRBD1 could be the D gene, as 6 bases match. The CDR3 protein sequence reads: CASSWGQFLNIQYF. The sequenced DNA is TGTGCCAGTAGTTGGGGGCAGTTTTTAAACATTCAGTACTTC.